This T cell receptor (beta chain) was found in a study of blood T cell repertoires in COVID-19. Study details: The United States, Italy and Spain were the sources of the acute and convalescent COVID-19 samples. PBMCs, B-cell-depleted T cells, or T cells were the source of the cDNA or gDNA that made up the material.

Per the original methods: Quantification of nucleated cells was approximated via reference gene primer amplification. Sequencing used immunoSEQ multiplex PCR; TCRdb keeps in-frame clones, though not all of them. V, J and clone size are those of that table, while D and trimming were read from the DNA. In the table there are 80,000 to 95,000 clones, 85% to 90% of which are singletons. The germline V gene has CDR1 MNHEY and CDR2 SMNVEV (reference sequence). The CDR3 has 19 amino acids. J was trimmed by 1 base and V by 6 bases; bases with no gene match: 13. This chain links TRBV27 with TRBJ2-2, with TRBD2 matching over 11 bases. The sequence derives from a woman aged 70-85 years with acute or convalescent COVID-19. Material for sequencing was peripheral blood. The CDR3 reads CASSSSGRMYLGNTGELFF. As DNA, the CDR3 is TGTGCCAGCAGCTCTAGCGGGAGGATGTATTTAGGGAACACCGGGGAGCTGTTTTTT.